A single sample gave rise to the 32 T cell receptor gamma chains below, sequenced in a study of gamma-delta chains in newborns, infants, children. TCRdb re-called clones from the reads via CATT. The profile covers some 830 gamma-chain clones, with about two fifths appearing a single time and roughly 25% taken by the ten largest. Material: blood. These receptors originate from a child who was a newborn, infant or young child, either healthy, febrile or measles-vaccinated (not recorded which).

This clone is large (0.1 to 1%) in the sample. The V call is TRGV9, the J call TRGJ1 or TRGJ2. TCRdb records no J gene; here it was assigned by comparing the DNA to germline. This CDR3 is built from 14 residues. CDR1 is GITISATS and CDR2 is ISYDGTV in the germline V gene (reference sequence). Trimming took 0 bases from V and 0 from J; bases not matched to a gene: 2. The CDR3 DNA sequence: TGTGCCTTGTGGGAGGTGCCGAATTATTATAAGAAACTCTTT. Amino acids: CALWEVPNYYKKLF.

By share of the sample, this clone is large. This chain uses TRGV9 with TRGJP. In the absence of a J gene in TCRdb, the DNA was matched to germline to assign it here. Trimming at V came to 4 bases and at J to 4 bases, leaving 4 bases not matched to a gene. The CDR3 is 16 amino acids. Germline V gene sequence: CDR1 GITISATS, CDR2 ISYDGTV (reference sequence). Here the CDR3 reads CALWDAQELGKKIKVF. The CDR3 DNA reads TGTGCCTTGTGGGACGCTCAAGAGTTGGGCAAAAAAATCAAGGTATTT.

This clone was counted a few times. Other nucleotide sequences in the sample specify the same CDR3. The V and J genes are TRGV9 and TRGJP. In the absence of a J gene in TCRdb, the DNA was matched to germline to assign it here. The CDR3 spans 17 residues. Germline V CDR1 and CDR2: GITISATS, ISYDGTV (reference sequence). Unmatched junction bases numbered 3, after V lost 0 bases and J lost 4 bases. CDR3 bases: TGTGCCTTGTGGGAGGTGGTTCAAGAGTTGGGCAAAAAAATCAAGGTATTT. Translation: CALWEVVQELGKKIKVF.

As to this clone: With a much larger clone just one base away, this may be a read error. The same CDR3 arises from other DNA sequences in this sample as well. The chain links TRGV9 to TRGJP. No J gene is reported in TCRdb; it was inferred here by comparing the DNA with germline. The CDR3 contains 15 residues. Germline CDR1 GITISATS, CDR2 ISYDGTV (reference sequence). The CDR3 sequence is CALWEVELGKKNKVF. In DNA, the CDR3 is TGTGCCTTGTGGGAGGTAGAGTTGGGCAAAAAAAACAAGGTATTT.

The J gene is TRGJ1 or TRGJ2, the V gene TRGV3. In the absence of a J gene in TCRdb, the DNA was matched to germline to assign it here. Germline CDR1 and CDR2: VTNTFY and YDVSTARD (reference sequence). The CDR3 totals 11 residues. With 4 bases clipped from V and 10 bases from J, the junction kept 7 bases outside the gene matches. CDR3 DNA sequence: TGTGCCACCTGGGAAAGGTGGAAGAAACTCTTT. Amino acids: CATWERWKKLF.

The sample holds one count of this clone. V gene TRGV9 combines with J gene TRGJP. The J gene, absent from TCRdb, was called here by matching the DNA to germline. The CDR3 is made up of 18 amino acids. The germline gives CDR1 GITISATS, CDR2 ISYDGTV (reference sequence). V dropped 0 bases and J dropped 7; count of bases not matched to a gene: 9. In DNA form, the CDR3 reads TGTGCCTTGTGGGAGGTGCAGGAGAGGGAGTTGGGCAAAAAAATCAAGGTATTT. It translates to CALWEVQERELGKKIKVF.

No J gene was called, and the V gene is TRGV9. CDR3 size: 17 residues. Germline lookup yields CDR1 GITISATS and CDR2 ISYDGTV (reference sequence). Written as DNA, the CDR3 is TGTGCCTTGTGGGAGATGCCGCAAGAGTTGGGCAAAAAAATCAAGGTATTC. This codes for CALWEMPQELGKKIKVF.

This clone has just a few counts. Other nucleotide sequences from this sample produce the same CDR3. The rearrangement links TRGV9 to TRGJP. Assignment of the J gene here rests on matching the DNA to germline, because TCRdb gives none. The ends lost 0 bases at V and 11 bases at J; junction bases unmatched: 1. The CDR3 extends over 14 amino acids. Germline V gene sequence: CDR1 GITISATS, CDR2 ISYDGTV (reference sequence). The CDR3 is CALWEVLGKKIKVF. The CDR3 coding sequence is TGTGCCTTGTGGGAGGTGCTGGGCAAAAAAATCAAGGTATTT.

In its sample, this clone is large. The V gene call reads TRGV5; no J gene was called. The V gene's germline CDR1 is VINAFY and CDR2 YDVSNSKD. There are 14 residues in the CDR3. CDR3 region: CATWDWPNTGELFF. The DNA of the CDR3 is TGTGCCACCTGGGACTGGCCAAACACCGGGGAGCTGTTTTTT.

This clone is large in the sample. The chain employs TRGV9 and TRGJP. The J gene, left out of TCRdb, was set here by checking the DNA against germline. The CDR3 sequence is 17 residues long. Germline CDR1 and CDR2: GITISATS and ISYDGTV (reference sequence). The J segment lost 4 bases and the V segment lost 0 bases, leaving 3 bases of the junction unmatched. CDR3 loop: CALWEVHQELGKKIKVF. The CDR3, as DNA: TGTGCCTTGTGGGAGGTGCACCAAGAGTTGGGCAAAAAAATCAAGGTATTT.

Concerning this clone: The junction and the germline gene differ at one end; a read error may be behind it. The CDR3 DNA follows: TGTGCCACCGGGGATGGATGTAAGAAACTCTTT. Protein product: CATGDGCKKLF. The chain employs TRGV4 and TRGJ1 or TRGJ2. The J gene, not given by TCRdb, was assigned here from a germline match of the nucleotide sequence. CDR1 and CDR2 (germline): EGSTGY, YDSYTSSV. The CDR3 is 11 amino acids.

Called V gene: TRGV9; the J gene was not called. There are 15 residues in the CDR3. CDR1 is GITISATS, CDR2 ISYDGTV, per germline (reference sequence). CDR3 DNA: TGTGCCTTGTGGAAAGAGGAGTTGGGCAAAAAAATCGAGGTATTT. Encoded protein: CALWKEELGKKIEVF.

V gene TRGV2 combines with J gene TRGJ1 or TRGJ2. TCRdb carries no J gene annotation; the J gene was assigned here by matching the DNA with germline. The J segment lost 8 bases and the V segment lost 4 bases, leaving 8 bases of the junction unmatched. The CDR3 has 12 amino acids. Germline lookup yields CDR1 EGSNGY and CDR2 YDSYNSKV. The CDR3 here is CATWDHLNKKLF. The CDR3 DNA follows: TGTGCCACCTGGGATCACCTTAATAAGAAACTCTTT.

This clone is large within its sample. Other DNA sequences in the same sample also yield this CDR3. V and J are TRGV9 and TRGJ1 or TRGJ2. The J gene comes from matching the DNA to germline here; TCRdb lacks it. After removal of 0 bases from V and 7 bases from J, the junction contained 3 bases not matched to a gene. The germline V gene has CDR1 GITISATS and CDR2 ISYDGTV (reference sequence). This CDR3 is built from 12 residues. The CDR3 spells CALWEVRYKKLF. Written as DNA, the CDR3 is TGTGCCTTGTGGGAGGTGCGATATAAGAAACTCTTT.

Note on this clone: Germline is not matched at one junction end, which may reflect a read error. The chain has TRGV8 and TRGJP1. The J gene, not given by TCRdb, was assigned here from a germline match of the nucleotide sequence. Looked up from germline, CDR1 is VENAVY and CDR2 is YDSYNSRV. CDR3 size: 12 residues. DNA of the CDR3: TGTGCCGCCTGGGATTTTGGTTGGATCAAGATATTT. Protein sequence: CAAWDFGWIKIF.

CDR3 amino acids: CATWDRGYKNLF. CDR3 nucleotide sequence: TGTGCCACCTGGGATAGAGGCTATAAGAACCTCTTT. No J gene was assigned, while the V gene was called as TRGV8. The CDR3 spans 12 residues. Germline CDR1 is VENAVY and CDR2 is YDSYNSRV.

Concerning this clone itself: Different DNA sequences within this sample yield the same CDR3. The genes are TRGV8 and TRGJP1. The J gene, absent from TCRdb, was called here by matching the DNA to germline. This CDR3 has 12 amino acids. Germline CDR1 reads VENAVY; CDR2 reads YDSYNSRV. J was trimmed by 7 bases and V by 3 bases; bases with no gene match: 2. CDR3 loop: CATWDFGWFKIF. Here the CDR3 DNA reads TGTGCCACCTGGGATTTTGGTTGGTTCAAGATATTT.

Within the sample, this clone is large (0.1 to 1%). V and J are TRGV9 and TRGJP. No J segment appears in TCRdb, so it was assigned here by matching the sequence to germline. The ends lost 0 bases at V and 10 bases at J; junction bases unmatched: 6. Germline CDR1 and CDR2: GITISATS and ISYDGTV (reference sequence). This CDR3 region has 16 residues. The CDR3 nucleotides are TGTGCCTTGTGGGAGGTGTCCGTATTGGGCAAAAAAATCAAGGTATTT. It is translated as CALWEVSVLGKKIKVF.

This clone occurred once. This CDR3 is CATWDRPHYKELF. The CDR3, as DNA: TGTGCCACCTGGGACAGGCCCCATTATAAGGAACTCTTT. The J gene has no call, while the V gene is TRGV3. CDR3 length equals 13 residues. Germline V gene sequence: CDR1 VTNTFY, CDR2 YDVSTARD (reference sequence).

Details on this clone: A single base separates this from a much larger clone, so it may be a read error. The V gene is TRGV9, the J gene TRGJP1. Since TCRdb gives no J gene, matching the DNA to germline was used here to assign it. The J segment lost 4 bases and the V segment lost 0 bases, leaving 14 bases of the junction unmatched. CDR3 length equals 18 residues. Germline V gene sequence: CDR1 GITISATS, CDR2 ISYDGTV (reference sequence). CDR3 sequence reads: CALWEVQVSYNTGWFKIF. Written as DNA, the CDR3 is TGTGCCTTGTGGGAGGTGCAGGTTTCTTACAACACTGGTTGGTTCAAGATATTT.

Comments on this clone: This could be a read error, since a much larger clone is one nucleotide away. Different DNA sequences within this sample yield the same CDR3. This chain uses TRGV9 with TRGJP. The J gene comes from matching the DNA to germline here; TCRdb lacks it. The CDR3 totals 15 residues. Germline values: CDR1 GITISATS, CDR2 ISYDGTV (reference sequence). CDR3 sequence (DNA): TGTGCCTTGAGGGAGGTAGAGTTGGGCAAAAAAATCAAGGTATTT. As protein: CALREVELGKKIKVF.

Remarks on this clone: The sample has other DNA sequences that encode this CDR3 too. V usage is TRGV9 and J usage is TRGJP. No J gene was available from TCRdb, and it was assigned here by a germline match of the DNA. Germline CDR1 reads GITISATS; CDR2 reads ISYDGTV (reference sequence). V lost 1 base and J lost 4; bases outside the gene matches: 4. CDR3 length: 17 residues. CDR3 in amino acids: CALWEVPQELGKKIKVF. The CDR3, as DNA: TGTGCCTTGTGGGAGGTCCCTCAAGAGTTGGGCAAAAAAATCAAGGTATTT.

This clone turned up a few times. The J gene is TRGJ1 or TRGJ2, the V gene TRGV9. The J gene was missing in TCRdb and was found by matching the end of the DNA to germline. The CDR3 spans 11 residues. After removal of 0 bases from V and 11 bases from J, the junction contained 4 bases not matched to a gene. Per the germline V gene, CDR1 is GITISATS and CDR2 is ISYDGTV (reference sequence). The CDR3 sequence is CALWEVNQKLF. The CDR3, as DNA: TGTGCCTTGTGGGAGGTGAATCAGAAACTCTTT.

V and J are TRGV3 and TRGJ1 or TRGJ2. No J segment appears in TCRdb, so it was assigned here by matching the sequence to germline. The CDR3 runs 13 residues. V dropped 0 bases and J dropped 2; count of bases not matched to a gene: 1. The germline CDR1 and CDR2 sequences are VTNTFY and YDVSTARD (reference sequence). DNA of the CDR3: TGTGCCACCTGGGACAGGCATTATTATAAGAAACTCTTT. Residues: CATWDRHYYKKLF.

Of note for this clone: This specimen includes other DNA sequences encoding the same CDR3. V gene TRGV9 combines with J gene TRGJP. Assignment of the J gene here rests on matching the DNA to germline, because TCRdb gives none. The CDR3 sequence is 17 residues long. Germline CDR1 is GITISATS and CDR2 is ISYDGTV (reference sequence). Trimming cost V 0 bases and J 4 bases; bases outside gene matches: 3. The CDR3 is CALWEVQQELGKKIKVF. In DNA form, the CDR3 reads TGTGCCTTGTGGGAGGTGCAACAAGAGTTGGGCAAAAAAATCAAGGTATTT.

This clone is large in the sample. The sample holds other DNA sequences that translate to the same CDR3. The V gene is TRGV9, the J gene TRGJP. Germline matching of the DNA provided the J gene here, since TCRdb leaves it blank. The CDR3 has 16 residues. Germline V gene sequence: CDR1 GITISATS, CDR2 ISYDGTV (reference sequence). V lost 0 bases, J lost 7 bases, and 3 bases stayed unmatched. The DNA of the CDR3 is TGTGCCTTGTGGGAGGTGGGGGAGTTGGGCAAAAAAATCAAGGTATTT. This sequence encodes CALWEVGELGKKIKVF.

This clone was detected a few times. The J gene is TRGJP1, the V gene TRGV2. Because TCRdb records no J gene, it was assigned here through a match of the DNA to germline. The J segment lost 9 bases and the V segment lost 0 bases, leaving 4 bases of the junction unmatched. Germline assignment: CDR1 EGSNGY and CDR2 YDSYNSKV. This CDR3 comprises 13 residues. CDR3 nucleotide sequence: TGTGCCACCTGGGACGGGCTGAGTTGGTTCAAGATATTT. Translating gives CATWDGLSWFKIF.

V gene TRGV9 combines with J gene TRGJ1 or TRGJ2. The J gene is not listed in TCRdb, so it was assigned here from a DNA match to germline. The CDR3 is 14 residues long. Germline-derived CDR1 and CDR2 are GITISATS and ISYDGTV (reference sequence). The trim removed 0 bases at V and 8 bases at J, leaving 10 bases unmatched. The CDR3 sequence is CALWEVQGYHKKLF. For the CDR3, the DNA is TGTGCCTTGTGGGAGGTGCAAGGGTATCATAAGAAACTCTTT.

This clone qualifies as large. This same CDR3 is encoded by further DNA sequences in the sample. CDR3 in DNA: TGTGCCTTGTGGGAGGCCGCGCAAGAGTTGGGCAAAAAAATCAAGGTATTT. Translated: CALWEAAQELGKKIKVF. The chain has TRGV9 and TRGJP. TCRdb records no J gene; here it was assigned by comparing the DNA to germline. The CDR3 runs 17 residues. The germline V gene encodes CDR1 GITISATS and CDR2 ISYDGTV (reference sequence). V lost 2 bases, J lost 3 bases, and 4 bases stayed unmatched.

This clone was picked up a small number of times. The chain links TRGV2 to TRGJ1 or TRGJ2. TCRdb offers no J gene call, so here the DNA was matched to germline to obtain one. This CDR3 contains 13 residues. Germline-derived CDR1 and CDR2 are EGSNGY and YDSYNSKV. The trim removed 0 bases at V and 4 bases at J, leaving 3 bases unmatched. The CDR3 protein is CATWDGGYYKKLF. For the CDR3, the DNA is TGTGCCACCTGGGACGGGGGGTATTATAAGAAACTCTTT.

Of note for this clone: A much larger clone sits a single nucleotide away, making a read error possible. The sample has other DNA sequences that encode this CDR3 too. The chain has TRGV9 and TRGJP. In the absence of a J gene in TCRdb, the DNA was matched to germline to assign it here. The CDR3 consists of 14 residues. Germline CDR1 GITISATS, CDR2 ISYDGTV (reference sequence). CDR3 loop: CALWQELGKKIKVF. CDR3 coding DNA: TGTGCCTTGTGGCAGGAGTTGGGCAAAAAAATCAAGGTATTT.

For this clone: A far larger clone lies a single base away; this is likely a read error. At the DNA level, this CDR3 is encoded by other sequences in the same sample as well. This chain joins TRGV9 and TRGJP. Here the J gene came from matching the DNA to germline, since TCRdb omits it. CDR3 length: 15 residues. In germline, CDR1 is GITISATS, CDR2 ISYDGTV (reference sequence). Here the CDR3 reads CALWEQELGKKIKVF. In DNA, the CDR3 is TGTGCCTTGTGGGAGCAAGAGTTAGGCAAAAAAATCAAGGTATTT.